The table lists the clone carrying this T cell receptor (beta chain) with a few counts. Antigen: not known. This specimen belongs to a study of cytomegalovirus exposure and HLA in healthy donors. Study findings and constraints: Productive rates of about 90% or about 30% were seen for most TCR beta V segments in an earlier analysis.

The CDR3 length is 15 residues. Looked up from germline, CDR1 is SGHVS and CDR2 is FQNEAQ. The junction had 5 bases not matched to a gene; V was cut back by 0 bases and J by 3 bases. The PCR made use of 60 Vbeta and 13 Jbeta primers. Repertoires were generated with immunoSEQ multiplex PCR, while TCRdb's copy carries only in-frame clones and drops some. The data show approximately 170,000 clones, 74% seen once. Input material: PBMCs. This sequence originates from a woman aged 25 to 39 in good health and CMV-seropositive. This chain uses TRBV7-8 with TRBJ2-7; 7 bases match TRBD2. The CDR3 loop is CASSLAPSGVYEQYF. CDR3 in DNA: TGTGCCAGCAGCTTAGCGCCTAGCGGAGTCTACGAGCAGTACTTC.